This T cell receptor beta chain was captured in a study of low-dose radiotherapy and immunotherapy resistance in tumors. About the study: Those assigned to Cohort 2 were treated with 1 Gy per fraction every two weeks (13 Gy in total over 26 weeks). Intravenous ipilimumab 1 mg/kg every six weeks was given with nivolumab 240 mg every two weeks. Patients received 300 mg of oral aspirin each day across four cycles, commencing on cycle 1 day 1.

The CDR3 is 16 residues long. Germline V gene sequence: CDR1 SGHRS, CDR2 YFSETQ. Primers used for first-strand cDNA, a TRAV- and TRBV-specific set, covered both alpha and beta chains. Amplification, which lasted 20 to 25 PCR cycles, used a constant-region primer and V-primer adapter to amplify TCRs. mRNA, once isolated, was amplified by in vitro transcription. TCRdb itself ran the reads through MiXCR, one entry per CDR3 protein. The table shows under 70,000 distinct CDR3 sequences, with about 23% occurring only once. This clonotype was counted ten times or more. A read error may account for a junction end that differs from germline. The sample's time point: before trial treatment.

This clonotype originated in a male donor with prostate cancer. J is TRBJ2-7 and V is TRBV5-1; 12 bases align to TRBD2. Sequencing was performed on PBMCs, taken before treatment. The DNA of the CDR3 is TGCGCCAGCAGCCGGGGGACTAGCGGGCAAACCTACGGGCAGTACTTC. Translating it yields CASSRGTSGQTYGQYF.